This T cell receptor beta chain derives from a study of T-cell memory formation after mild COVID-19. The CDR3 runs 10 residues. V lost 8 bases and J 2 bases, leaving 3 bases between the germline ends. CDR1 is SEHNR and CDR2 is FQNEAQ in the germline V gene (reference sequence). This clonotype was detected only a few times. TCRdb called the 5' RACE reads again in MiXCR, with one record for every CDR3 protein. The repertoire consists of about 130,000 distinct CDR3 sequences, with 15% to 20% occurring once and the leading ten covering approximately 14%. The sample was PBMCs or a T cell subset sorted from them (not recorded which). This receptor was taken from an adult woman who had mild COVID-19 (a few samples of this study predate the infection). Cell type and time point are not known. V gene TRBV7-9 combines with J gene TRBJ2-5; D is ambiguous. The CDR3 loop reads CASGQETQYF. The DNA for the CDR3 is TGTGCCAGCGGTCAAGAGACCCAGTACTTC.